The 5 T cell receptor beta chains presented below share a single source sample, sequenced in a study of beta chain features in type 1 diabetes. Study-level findings and limits: In all four CD4+ subsets, TCRB CDR3 length was significantly, moderately reduced in type 1 diabetes.

Expressed TCRB transcripts got sequenced, as all isolated RNA was reverse transcribed. The protocol was immunoSEQ multiplex PCR, while the TCRdb copy is restricted to in-frame clones and leaves out a portion. In the table there are about 160,000 clones, 7.8% of which are singletons. Antigen specificity for these receptors is unknown. Sequencing input: central memory CD4+ T cells from blood. The source of these receptors is a woman in her thirties or forties with type 1 diabetes.

The chain combines TRBV2 with TRBJ1-1; 12 bases agree with TRBD1. Germline V gene data show CDR1 as SNHLY and CDR2 as FYNNEI. The V and J ends lost 5 bases and 6 bases, in that order; junction bases with no gene match: 7. The CDR3 covers 15 residues. The CDR3: CASSYPGQGAPEAFF. DNA for the CDR3: TGTGCCAGCAGTTACCCGGGACAGGGGGCCCCTGAAGCTTTCTTT.

The table lists this clone with a few counts. The V call is TRBV7-9, the J call TRBJ2-1; 10 bases fit TRBD2. The germline gives CDR1 SEHNR, CDR2 FQNEAQ (reference sequence). This CDR3 contains 14 residues. Unmatched junction bases numbered 6, after V lost 5 bases and J lost 8 bases. Written as DNA, the CDR3 is TGTGCCAGCAGCCCAGGGACTAGCGTTGATGAGCAGTTCTTC. This codes for CASSPGTSVDEQFF.

This clone appeared a few times. The chain joins TRBV9 to TRBJ2-1, with a weak D call TRBD2 (6 bases). From germline, CDR1 is SGDLS and CDR2 YYNGEE. This CDR3 has 14 residues. V shed 3 bases and J shed 9 bases, with 16 bases lying between them. CDR3 region: CASSEAGTRGEQFF. The CDR3 DNA is TGTGCCAGCAGCGAGGCGGGGACTCGGGGTGAGCAGTTCTTC.

This clone was counted many times. The chain employs TRBV9 and TRBJ2-3; D gene unclear. The V gene lost 3 bases and the J gene lost 5 bases, with 10 bases spanning the gap. Germline V gives CDR1 SGDLS, CDR2 YYNGEE. There are 13 residues in the CDR3. The CDR3 protein is CASSDLLRDTQYF. CDR3 nucleotide sequence: TGTGCCAGCAGCGACCTACTACGAGATACGCAGTATTTT.

This clone occurred a few times. This CDR3 is CASSQEGGQSNEKLFF. DNA for the CDR3: TGTGCCAGCAGCCAAGAAGGAGGACAGTCTAATGAAAAACTGTTTTTT. The chain joins TRBV4-2 to TRBJ1-4; D possibly corresponds to TRBD1 (6 bases). The CDR3 loop spans 16 amino acids. Germline CDR1 and CDR2: LGHNA and YNFKEQ. Trimming removed 0 bases from V and 3 bases from J, with 11 bases in between.